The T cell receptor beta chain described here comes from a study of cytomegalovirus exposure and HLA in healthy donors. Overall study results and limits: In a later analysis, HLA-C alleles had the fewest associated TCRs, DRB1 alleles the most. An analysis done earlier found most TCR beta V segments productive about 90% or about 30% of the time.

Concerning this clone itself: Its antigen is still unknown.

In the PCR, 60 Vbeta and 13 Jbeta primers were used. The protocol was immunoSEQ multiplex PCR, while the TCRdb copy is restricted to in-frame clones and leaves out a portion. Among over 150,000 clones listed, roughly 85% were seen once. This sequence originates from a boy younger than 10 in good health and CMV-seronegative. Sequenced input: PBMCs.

The CDR3 region has the DNA TGTGCCAGCAGTGTTGACAGGGGAGAGGCTTTCGCTGAAGCTTTCTTT. This codes for CASSVDRGEAFAEAFF. The chain is built from TRBV6-1 and TRBJ1-1, with 8 nucleotides matching TRBD1. J gave up 6 bases and V 4 bases, and 13 bases lay outside the gene matches. Looked up from germline, CDR1 is MNHNS and CDR2 is SASEGT. The CDR3 extends over 16 amino acids.